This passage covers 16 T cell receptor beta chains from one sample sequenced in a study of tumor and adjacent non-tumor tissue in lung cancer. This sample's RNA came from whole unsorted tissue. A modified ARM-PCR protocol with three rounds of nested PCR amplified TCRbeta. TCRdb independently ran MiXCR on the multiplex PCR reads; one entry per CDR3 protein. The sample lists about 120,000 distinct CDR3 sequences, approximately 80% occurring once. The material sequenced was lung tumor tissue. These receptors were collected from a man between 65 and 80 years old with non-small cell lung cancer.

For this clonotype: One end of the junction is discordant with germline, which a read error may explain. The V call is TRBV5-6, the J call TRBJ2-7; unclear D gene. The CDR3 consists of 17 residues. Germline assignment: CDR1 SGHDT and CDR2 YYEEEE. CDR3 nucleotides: TGTGCAAGCAACCCAGAGAGAGTTACAGTAAAGTCCTACGAGCAGTACTTC. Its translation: CASNPERVTVKSYEQYF.

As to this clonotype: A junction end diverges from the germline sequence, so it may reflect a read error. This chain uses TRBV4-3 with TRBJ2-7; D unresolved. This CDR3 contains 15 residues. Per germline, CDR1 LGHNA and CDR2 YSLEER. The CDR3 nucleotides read TGCGCCAGCAACCAAGATCAGATGGGATATTACGAGCGGTACTTC. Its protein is CASNQDQMGYYERYF.

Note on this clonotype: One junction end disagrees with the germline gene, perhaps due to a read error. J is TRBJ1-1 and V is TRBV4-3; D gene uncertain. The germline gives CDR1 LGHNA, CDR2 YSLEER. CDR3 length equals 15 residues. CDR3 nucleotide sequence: TGCGCCAGCAGCCCAATATACTTGGGGAACACTGAAGCATTCTTT. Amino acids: CASSPIYLGNTEAFF.

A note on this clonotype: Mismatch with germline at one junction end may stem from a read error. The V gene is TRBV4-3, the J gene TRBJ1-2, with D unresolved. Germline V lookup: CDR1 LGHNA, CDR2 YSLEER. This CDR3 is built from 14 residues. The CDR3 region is CASNQDLRIGRYTF. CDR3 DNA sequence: TGCGCCAGCAACCAAGACCTCAGGATAGGACGCTACACCTTC.

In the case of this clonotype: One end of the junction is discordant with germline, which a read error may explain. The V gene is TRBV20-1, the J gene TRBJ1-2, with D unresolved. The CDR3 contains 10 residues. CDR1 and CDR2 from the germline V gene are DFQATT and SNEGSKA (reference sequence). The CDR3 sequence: CSAEGAGYTF. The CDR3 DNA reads TGTAGTGCTGAAGGAGCTGGCTACACCTTC.

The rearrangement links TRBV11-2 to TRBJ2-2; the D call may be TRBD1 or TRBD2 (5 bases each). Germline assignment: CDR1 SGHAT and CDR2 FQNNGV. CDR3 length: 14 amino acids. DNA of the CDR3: TGTGCTAGCGAACAGACAGTAGGCACCGGGGAGCTGTTTTTT. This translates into CASEQTVGTGELFF.

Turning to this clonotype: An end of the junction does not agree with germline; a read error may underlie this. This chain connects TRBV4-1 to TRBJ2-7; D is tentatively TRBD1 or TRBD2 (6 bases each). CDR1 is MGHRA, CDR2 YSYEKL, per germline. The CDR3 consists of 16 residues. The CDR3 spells CANSRTLAGEGDEQYF. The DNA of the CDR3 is TGCGCCAACAGCCGTACACTAGCAGGAGAGGGGGACGAGCAGTACTTC.

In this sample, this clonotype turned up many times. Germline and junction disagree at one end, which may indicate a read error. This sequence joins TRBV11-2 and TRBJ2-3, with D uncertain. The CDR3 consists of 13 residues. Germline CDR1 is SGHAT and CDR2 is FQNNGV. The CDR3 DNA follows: TGTGCCAGCGGCCCCTGGAGCATAGATACGCAGTATTTT. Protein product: CASGPWSIDTQYF.

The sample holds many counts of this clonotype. As DNA, the CDR3 is TGTGCCAGTAGGCTCGGGGGAAGCAATCAGCCCCAGCATTTT. Encoded protein: CASRLGGSNQPQHF. The chain carries TRBV19 and TRBJ1-5; possible D gene TRBD1, 5 bases. Trimming removed 6 bases at V and 1 base at J, with 10 bases between. Germline CDR1 is LNHDA and CDR2 is SQIVND (reference sequence). The CDR3 has 14 residues.

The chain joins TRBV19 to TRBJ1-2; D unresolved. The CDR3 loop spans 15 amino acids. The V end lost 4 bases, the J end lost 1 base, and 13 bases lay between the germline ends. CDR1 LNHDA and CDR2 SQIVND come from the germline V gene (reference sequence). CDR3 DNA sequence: TGTGCCAGTAGTAAGGGTGTTCAGAGTAACTATGGCTACACCTTC. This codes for CASSKGVQSNYGYTF. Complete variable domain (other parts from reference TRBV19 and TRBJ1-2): DGGITQSPKYLFRKEGQNVTLSCEQNLNHDAMYWYRQDPGQGLRLIYYSQIVNDFQKGDIAEGYSVSREKKESFPLTVTSAQKNPTAFYLCASSKGVQSNYGYTFGSGTRLTVV.

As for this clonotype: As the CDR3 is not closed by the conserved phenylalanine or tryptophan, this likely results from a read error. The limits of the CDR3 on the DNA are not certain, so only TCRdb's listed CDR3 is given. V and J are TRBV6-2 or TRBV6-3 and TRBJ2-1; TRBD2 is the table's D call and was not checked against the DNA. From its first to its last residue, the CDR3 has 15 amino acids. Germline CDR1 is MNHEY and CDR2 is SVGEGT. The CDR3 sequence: CASSPGLGNSNEQSS.

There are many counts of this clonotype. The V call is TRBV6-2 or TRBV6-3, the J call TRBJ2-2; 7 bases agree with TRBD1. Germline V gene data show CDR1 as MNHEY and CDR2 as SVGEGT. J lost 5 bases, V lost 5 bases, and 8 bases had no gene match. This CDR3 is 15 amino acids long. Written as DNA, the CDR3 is TGTGCCAGCAGTCGGGACAGCCGCGGGACCGGGGAGCTGTTTTTT. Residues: CASSRDSRGTGELFF.

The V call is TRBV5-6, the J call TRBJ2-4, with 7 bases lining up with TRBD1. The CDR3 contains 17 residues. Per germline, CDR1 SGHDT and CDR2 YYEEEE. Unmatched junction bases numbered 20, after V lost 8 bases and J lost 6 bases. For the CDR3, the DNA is TGTGCCAGGAGCGCTACCGGTACAGGGGTCGTTGTAAACATTCAGTACTTC. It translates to CARSATGTGVVVNIQYF.

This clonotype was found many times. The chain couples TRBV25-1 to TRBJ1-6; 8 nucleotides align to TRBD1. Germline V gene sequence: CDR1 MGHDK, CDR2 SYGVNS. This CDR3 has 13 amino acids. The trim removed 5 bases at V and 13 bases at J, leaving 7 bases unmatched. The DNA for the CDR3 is TGTGCCAGCAGTCTGACAGGGGACGGGCCCCTCCACTTT. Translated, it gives CASSLTGDGPLHF.

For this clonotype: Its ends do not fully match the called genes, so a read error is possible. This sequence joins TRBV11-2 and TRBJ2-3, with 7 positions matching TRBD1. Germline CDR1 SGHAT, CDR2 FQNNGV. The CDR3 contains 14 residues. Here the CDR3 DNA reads TGCGCCAGCAGTTCACAGGGGTTCTCAGATGCGCAGTATTTT. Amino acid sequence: CASSSQGFSDAQYF. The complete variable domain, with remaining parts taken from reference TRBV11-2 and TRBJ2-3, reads EAGVAQSPRYKIIEKRQSVAFWCNPISGHATLYWYQQILGQGPKLLIQFQNNGVVDDSQLPKDRFSAERLKGVDSTLKIQPAKLEDSAVYLCASSSQGFSDAQYFGPGTRLTVL.

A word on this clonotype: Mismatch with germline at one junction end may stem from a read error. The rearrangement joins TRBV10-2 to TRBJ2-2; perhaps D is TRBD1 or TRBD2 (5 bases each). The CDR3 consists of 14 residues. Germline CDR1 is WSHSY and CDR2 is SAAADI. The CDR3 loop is CASSDLGVTGELLF. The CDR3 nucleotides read TGCGCCAGCAGCGATCTGGGGGTTACCGGGGAGCTGCTTTTT.